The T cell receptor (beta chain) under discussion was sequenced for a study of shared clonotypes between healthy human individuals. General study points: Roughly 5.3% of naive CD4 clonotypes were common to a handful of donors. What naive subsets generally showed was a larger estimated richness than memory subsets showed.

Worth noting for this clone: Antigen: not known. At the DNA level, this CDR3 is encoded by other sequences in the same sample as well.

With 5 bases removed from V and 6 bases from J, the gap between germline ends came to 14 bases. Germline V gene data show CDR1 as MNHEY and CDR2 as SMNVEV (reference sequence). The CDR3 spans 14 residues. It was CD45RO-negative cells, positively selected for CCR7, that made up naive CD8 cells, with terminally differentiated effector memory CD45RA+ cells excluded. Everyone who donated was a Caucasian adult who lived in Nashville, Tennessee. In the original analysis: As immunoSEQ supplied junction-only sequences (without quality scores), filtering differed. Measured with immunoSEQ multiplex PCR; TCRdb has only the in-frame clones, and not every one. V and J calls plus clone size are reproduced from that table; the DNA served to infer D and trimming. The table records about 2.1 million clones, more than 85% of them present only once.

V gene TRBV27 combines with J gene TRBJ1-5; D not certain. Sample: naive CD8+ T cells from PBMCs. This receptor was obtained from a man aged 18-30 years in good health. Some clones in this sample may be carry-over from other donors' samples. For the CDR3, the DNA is TGTGCCAGCAGTCTCGTCGGTGGCGGTCAGCCCCAGCATTTT. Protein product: CASSLVGGGQPQHF.